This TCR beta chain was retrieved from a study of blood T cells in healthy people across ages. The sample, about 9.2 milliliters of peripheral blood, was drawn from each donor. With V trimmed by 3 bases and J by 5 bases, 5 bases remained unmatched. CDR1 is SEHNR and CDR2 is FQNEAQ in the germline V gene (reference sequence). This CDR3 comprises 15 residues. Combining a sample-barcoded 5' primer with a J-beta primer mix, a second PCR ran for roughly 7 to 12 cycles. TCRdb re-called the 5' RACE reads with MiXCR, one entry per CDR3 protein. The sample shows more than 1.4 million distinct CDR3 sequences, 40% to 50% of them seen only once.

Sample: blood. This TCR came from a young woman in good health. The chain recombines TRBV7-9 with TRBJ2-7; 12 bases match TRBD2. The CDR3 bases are TGTGCCAGCAGCTTGGGACTAGCGGGCAGCCACGAGCAGTACTTC. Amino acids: CASSLGLAGSHEQYF.